This TCR beta chain was captured in a study of cytomegalovirus exposure and HLA in healthy donors. Comment on this clone: Antigen specificity is unknown.

Whole-study results and caveats: The number of N-insertions in an Asian-associated ancestry cluster was reportedly below the approximately 700-donor mean in a later analysis.

Both 60 Vbeta primers and 13 Jbeta primers went into the PCR. Assay: immunoSEQ multiplex PCR; the TCRdb copy retains only in-frame clones and omits some. Of about 140,000 clones detected, about three quarters appear once; the ten largest clones hold 1.5% to 2%. Germline V CDR1 and CDR2: MNHNS, SASEGT. CDR3 size: 14 residues. Trimming stripped 1 base from V and 0 bases from J, with 3 bases between. This clonotype was obtained from a woman aged 25 to 45 in good health and CMV-seronegative. The V gene is TRBV6-1, the J gene TRBJ2-2; D call uncertain. The sample taken for sequencing was PBMCs. In nucleotides, the CDR3 is TGTGCCAGCAGTGAAGGGCCGAACACCGGGGAGCTGTTTTTT. Residues: CASSEGPNTGELFF.